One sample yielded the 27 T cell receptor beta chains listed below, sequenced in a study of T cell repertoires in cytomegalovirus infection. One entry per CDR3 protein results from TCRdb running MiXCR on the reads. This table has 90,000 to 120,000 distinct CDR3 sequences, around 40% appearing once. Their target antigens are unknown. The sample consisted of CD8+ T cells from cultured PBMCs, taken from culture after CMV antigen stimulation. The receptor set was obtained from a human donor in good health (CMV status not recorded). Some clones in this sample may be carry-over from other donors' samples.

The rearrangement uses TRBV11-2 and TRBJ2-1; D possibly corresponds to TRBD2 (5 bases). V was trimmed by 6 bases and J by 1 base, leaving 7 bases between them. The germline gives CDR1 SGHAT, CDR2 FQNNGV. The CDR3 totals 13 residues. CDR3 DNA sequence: TGTGCCAGCAGACTAGGGTCCTACAATGAGCAGTTCTTC. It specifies CASRLGSYNEQFF.

The CDR3 here is CASSLSPGGFTEAFF. CDR3 sequence (DNA): TGTGCCAGCAGTTTAAGTCCAGGGGGGTTCACTGAAGCTTTCTTT. The genes are TRBV28 and TRBJ1-1; 7 bases match TRBD1. After removal of 2 bases from V and 4 bases from J, the junction contained 7 bases not matched to a gene. The CDR3 spans 15 residues. Germline CDR1 reads MDHEN; CDR2 reads SYDVKM.

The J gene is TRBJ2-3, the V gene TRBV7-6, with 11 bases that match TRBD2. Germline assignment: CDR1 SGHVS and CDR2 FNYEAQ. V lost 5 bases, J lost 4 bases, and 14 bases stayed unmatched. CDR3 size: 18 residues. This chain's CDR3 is CASSETSGVARYPDTQYF. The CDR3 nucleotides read TGTGCCAGCAGCGAGACTAGCGGGGTCGCTAGGTACCCAGATACGCAGTATTTT.

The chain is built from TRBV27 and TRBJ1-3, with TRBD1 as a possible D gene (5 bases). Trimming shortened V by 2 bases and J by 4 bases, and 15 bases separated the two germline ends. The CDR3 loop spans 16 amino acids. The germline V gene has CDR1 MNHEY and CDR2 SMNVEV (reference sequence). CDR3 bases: TGTGCCAGCAGTTTAGCCCCCGGAGGGGTCGGAAACACCATATATTTT. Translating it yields CASSLAPGGVGNTIYF.

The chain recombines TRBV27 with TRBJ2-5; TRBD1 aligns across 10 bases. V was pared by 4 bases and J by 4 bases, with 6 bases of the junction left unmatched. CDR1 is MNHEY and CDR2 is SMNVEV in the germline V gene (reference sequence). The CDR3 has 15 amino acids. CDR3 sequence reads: CASSSRDRGGETQYF. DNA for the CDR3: TGTGCCAGCAGTTCCCGGGACAGGGGTGGAGAGACCCAGTACTTC.

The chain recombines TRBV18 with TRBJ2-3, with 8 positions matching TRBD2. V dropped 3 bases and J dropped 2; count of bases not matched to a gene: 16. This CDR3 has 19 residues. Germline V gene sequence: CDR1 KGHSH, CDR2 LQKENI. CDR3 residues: CASSPHDLPGLGVTDTQYF. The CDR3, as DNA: TGTGCCAGCTCACCGCACGATCTACCGGGACTAGGAGTCACAGATACGCAGTATTTT.

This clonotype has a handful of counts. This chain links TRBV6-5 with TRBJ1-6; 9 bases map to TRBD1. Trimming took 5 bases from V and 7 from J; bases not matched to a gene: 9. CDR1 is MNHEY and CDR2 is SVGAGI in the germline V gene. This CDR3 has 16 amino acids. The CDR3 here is CASSITQGALNSPLHF. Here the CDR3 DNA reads TGTGCCAGCAGTATAACACAGGGGGCCTTGAATTCACCCCTCCACTTT.

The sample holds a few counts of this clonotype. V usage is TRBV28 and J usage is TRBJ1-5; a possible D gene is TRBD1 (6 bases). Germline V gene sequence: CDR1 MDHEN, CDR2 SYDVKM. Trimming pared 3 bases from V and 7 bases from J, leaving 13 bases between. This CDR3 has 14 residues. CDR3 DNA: TGTGCCAGCAGTTTCTCAGGGGCAGCCCAGCCCCAGCATTTT. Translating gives CASSFSGAAQPQHF.

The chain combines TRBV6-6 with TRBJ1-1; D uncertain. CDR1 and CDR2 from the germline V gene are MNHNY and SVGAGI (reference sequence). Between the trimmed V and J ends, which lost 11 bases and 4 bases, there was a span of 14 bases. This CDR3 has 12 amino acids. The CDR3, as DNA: TGTGCCGGGAGGCGGGGAGGCACTGAAGCTTTCTTT. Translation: CAGRRGGTEAFF.

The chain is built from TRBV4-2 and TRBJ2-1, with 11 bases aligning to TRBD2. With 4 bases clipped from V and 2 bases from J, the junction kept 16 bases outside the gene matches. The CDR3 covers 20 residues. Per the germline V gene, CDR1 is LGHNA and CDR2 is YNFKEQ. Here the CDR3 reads CASSLEFSGGAAGTYNEQFF. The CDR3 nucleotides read TGTGCCAGCAGCCTAGAGTTTAGCGGGGGGGCTGCAGGGACCTACAATGAGCAGTTCTTC.

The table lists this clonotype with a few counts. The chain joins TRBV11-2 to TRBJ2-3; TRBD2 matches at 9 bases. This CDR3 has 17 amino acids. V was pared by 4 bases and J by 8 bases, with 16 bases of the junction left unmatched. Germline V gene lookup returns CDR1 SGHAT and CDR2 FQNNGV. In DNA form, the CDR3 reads TGTGCCAGCAGCTCCAAACAGGGAGCGGGGGGTGGAAGTACGCAGTATTTT. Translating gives CASSSKQGAGGGSTQYF.

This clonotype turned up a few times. CDR3 nucleotide sequence: TGTGCCAGCAGGGCCCTTCAGGGCAACTCCTACGAGCAGTACTTC. Protein product: CASRALQGNSYEQYF. This chain connects TRBV7-4 to TRBJ2-7; tentatively, D is TRBD1 (5 bases). Germline V lookup: CDR1 SGHVT, CDR2 SQSDAQ. This CDR3 has 15 amino acids. Trimming took 6 bases from V and 0 from J, leaving 15 bases between them. Full variable domain (rest looked up from reference TRBV7-4 and TRBJ2-7): GAGVSQSPRYKVAKRGRDVALRCDSISGHVTLYWYRQTLGQGSEVLTYSQSDAQRDKSGRPSGRFSAERPERSVSTLKIQRTEQGDSAVYLCASRALQGNSYEQYFGPGTRLTVT.

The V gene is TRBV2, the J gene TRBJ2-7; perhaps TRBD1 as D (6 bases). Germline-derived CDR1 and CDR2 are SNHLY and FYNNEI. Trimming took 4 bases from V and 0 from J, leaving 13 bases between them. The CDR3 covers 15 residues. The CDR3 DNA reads TGTGCCAGCAGTGCGGGACAAATAATCTCCTACGAGCAGTACTTC. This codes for CASSAGQIISYEQYF.

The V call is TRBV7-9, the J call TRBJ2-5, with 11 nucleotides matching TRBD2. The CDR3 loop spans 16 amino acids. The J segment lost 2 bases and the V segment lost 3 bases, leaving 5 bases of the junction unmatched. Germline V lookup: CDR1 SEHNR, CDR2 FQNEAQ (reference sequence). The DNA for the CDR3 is TGTGCCAGCAGCTTCTCTAGCGGGGGGTATCAAGAGACCCAGTACTTC. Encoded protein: CASSFSSGGYQETQYF.

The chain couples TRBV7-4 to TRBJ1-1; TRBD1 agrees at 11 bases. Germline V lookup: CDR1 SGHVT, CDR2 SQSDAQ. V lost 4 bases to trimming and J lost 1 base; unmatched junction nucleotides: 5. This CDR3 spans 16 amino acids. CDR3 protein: CASSWTGGARNTEAFF. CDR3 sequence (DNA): TGTGCCAGCAGCTGGACAGGGGGCGCAAGGAACACTGAAGCTTTCTTT.

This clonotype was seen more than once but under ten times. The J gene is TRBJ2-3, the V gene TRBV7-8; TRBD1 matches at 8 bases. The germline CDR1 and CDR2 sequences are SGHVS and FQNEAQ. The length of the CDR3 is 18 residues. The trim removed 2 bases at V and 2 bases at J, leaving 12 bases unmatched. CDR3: CASSLKARTGRLTDTQYF. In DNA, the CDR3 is TGTGCCAGCAGCTTAAAAGCCCGGACAGGGAGGCTCACAGATACGCAGTATTTT.

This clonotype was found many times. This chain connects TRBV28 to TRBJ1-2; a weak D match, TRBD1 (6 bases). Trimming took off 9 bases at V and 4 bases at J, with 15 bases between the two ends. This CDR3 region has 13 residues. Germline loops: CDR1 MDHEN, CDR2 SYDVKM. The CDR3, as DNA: TGTGCCAGTAAACAGGGTTGGGGCTATGGCTACACCTTC. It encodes CASKQGWGYGYTF.

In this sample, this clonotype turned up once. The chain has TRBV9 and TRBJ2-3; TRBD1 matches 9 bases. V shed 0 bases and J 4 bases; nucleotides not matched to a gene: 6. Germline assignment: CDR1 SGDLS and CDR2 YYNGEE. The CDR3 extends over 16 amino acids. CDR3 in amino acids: CASSVVGDRAPDTQYF. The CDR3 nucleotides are TGTGCCAGCAGCGTAGTTGGGGACAGGGCTCCAGATACGCAGTATTTT.

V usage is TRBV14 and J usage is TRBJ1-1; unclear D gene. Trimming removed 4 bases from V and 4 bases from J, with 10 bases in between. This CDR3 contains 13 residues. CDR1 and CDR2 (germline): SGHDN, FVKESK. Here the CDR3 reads CASSPWGFTEAFF. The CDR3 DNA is TGTGCCAGCAGCCCGTGGGGATTCACTGAAGCTTTCTTT. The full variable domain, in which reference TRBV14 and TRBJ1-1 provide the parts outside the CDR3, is EAGVTQFPSHSVIEKGQTVTLRCDPISGHDNLYWYRRVMGKEIKFLLHFVKESKQDESGMPNNRFLAERTGGTYSTLKVQPAELEDSGVYFCASSPWGFTEAFFGQGTRLTVV.

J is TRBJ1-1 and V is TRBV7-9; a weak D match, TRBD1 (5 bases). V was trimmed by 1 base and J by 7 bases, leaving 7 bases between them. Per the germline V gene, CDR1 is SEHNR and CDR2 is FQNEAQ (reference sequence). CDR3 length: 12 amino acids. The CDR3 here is CASSLGTFEAFF. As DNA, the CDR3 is TGTGCCAGCAGCTTAGGGACATTTGAAGCTTTCTTT.

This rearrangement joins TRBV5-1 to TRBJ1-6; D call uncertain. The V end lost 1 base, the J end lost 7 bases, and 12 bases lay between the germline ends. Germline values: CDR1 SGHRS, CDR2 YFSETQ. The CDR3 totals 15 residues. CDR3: CASSLPSRINSPLHF. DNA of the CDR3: TGCGCCAGCAGCTTGCCTTCCCGTATCAATTCACCCCTCCACTTT.

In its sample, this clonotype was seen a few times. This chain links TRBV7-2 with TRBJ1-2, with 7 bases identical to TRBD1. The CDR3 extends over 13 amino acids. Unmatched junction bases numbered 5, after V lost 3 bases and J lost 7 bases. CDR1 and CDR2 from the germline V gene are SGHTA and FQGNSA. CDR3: CASSFTGASGYTF. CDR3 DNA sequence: TGTGCCAGCAGCTTCACAGGGGCCAGTGGCTACACCTTC.

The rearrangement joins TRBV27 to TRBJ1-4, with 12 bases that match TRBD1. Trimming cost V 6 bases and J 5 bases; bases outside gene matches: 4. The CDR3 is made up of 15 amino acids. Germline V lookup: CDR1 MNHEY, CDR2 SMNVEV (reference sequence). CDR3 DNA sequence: TGTGCCAGCAGAGGGACAGGGGGCGCGAATGAAAAACTGTTTTTT. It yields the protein CASRGTGGANEKLFF.

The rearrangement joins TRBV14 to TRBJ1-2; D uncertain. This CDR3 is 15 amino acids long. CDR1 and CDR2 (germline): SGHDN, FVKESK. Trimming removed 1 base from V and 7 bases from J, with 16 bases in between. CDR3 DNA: TGTGCCAGCAGCCAAGGGTGGGCCTTTGCCAGTGGCTACACCTTC. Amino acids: CASSQGWAFASGYTF. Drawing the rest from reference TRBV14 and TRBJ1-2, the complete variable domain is EAGVTQFPSHSVIEKGQTVTLRCDPISGHDNLYWYRRVMGKEIKFLLHFVKESKQDESGMPNNRFLAERTGGTYSTLKVQPAELEDSGVYFCASSQGWAFASGYTFGSGTRLTVV.

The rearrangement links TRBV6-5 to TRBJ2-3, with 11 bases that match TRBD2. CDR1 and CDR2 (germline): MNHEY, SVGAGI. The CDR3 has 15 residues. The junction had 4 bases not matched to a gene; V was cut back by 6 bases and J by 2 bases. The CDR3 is CASRTGLAATDTQYF. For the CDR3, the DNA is TGTGCCAGCAGGACGGGACTAGCGGCCACAGATACGCAGTATTTT.

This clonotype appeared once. CDR3 sequence (DNA): TGTGCCAGCATTCAGGGTTGGACTGAAGCTTTCTTT. It is translated as CASIQGWTEAFF. J is TRBJ1-1 and V is TRBV28; maybe TRBD1 (5 bases). V gave up 7 bases and J gave up 5 bases, with 11 bases separating them. Germline lookup yields CDR1 MDHEN and CDR2 SYDVKM. The CDR3 runs to 12 residues.

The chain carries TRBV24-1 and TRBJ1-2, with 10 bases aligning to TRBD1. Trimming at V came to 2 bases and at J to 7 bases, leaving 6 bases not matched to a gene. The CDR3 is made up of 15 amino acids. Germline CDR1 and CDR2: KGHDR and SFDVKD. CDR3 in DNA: TGTGCCACCAGTGATTCCGGGACAGGGGCGTCTGGCTACACCTTC. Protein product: CATSDSGTGASGYTF.